The rows below give T cell receptor beta chains drawn from one sample of a study of blood T cell repertoires in COVID-19. TCRdb keeps only in-frame clones here, not all; method: immunoSEQ multiplex PCR. The sample lists 240,000 or so clones, roughly 87% occurring once. The sequencing input was peripheral blood. The receptors here all came from a woman under 40 with acute or convalescent COVID-19. Both conserved end residues are part of each CDR3. D genes are given only for firm matches. A row's size may be missing; if present it is once, few, many or a size class.

-	16	-	TRBJ2-3	TRBV9	CASSANRDGSLDTQYF	TGTGCCAGCAGCGCAAACCGGGACGGGAGCCTGGATACGCAGTATTTT
-	17	-	TRBJ1-5	TRBV27	CASSLSRLGTRDQPQHF	TGTGCCAGCAGTTTATCGAGATTGGGGACACGAGATCAGCCCCAGCATTTT
-	15	-	TRBJ2-2	TRBV7-9	CASRSPGTNTGELFF	TGTGCCAGCAGGAGTCCGGGGACGAACACCGGGGAGCTGTTTTTT
-	13	-	TRBJ1-1	TRBV30	CAWSRGANTEAFF	TGTGCCTGGAGCAGGGGCGCGAACACTGAAGCTTTCTTT
-	15	-	TRBJ1-5	TRBV19	CASSLTDYSNQPQHF	TGTGCCAGTAGCCTAACAGACTATAGCAATCAGCCCCAGCATTTT
-	13	-	TRBJ1-2	TRBV29-1	CSVVVTPSGGYTF	TGCAGCGTTGTGGTGACCCCCTCGGGTGGCTACACCTTC
-	15	TRBD1	TRBJ2-5	TRBV15	CATSRDRGLQETQYF	TGTGCCACCAGCCGGGACAGGGGGCTCCAAGAGACCCAGTACTTC
-	13	-	TRBJ2-7	TRBV6-5	CASSYLSSYEQYF	TGTGCCAGCAGTTACCTGAGCTCCTACGAGCAGTACTTC
-	14	-	TRBJ1-2	TRBV7-3	CASSPMGADYGYTF	TGTGCCAGCAGCCCCATGGGGGCCGACTATGGCTACACCTTC
-	15	TRBD1	TRBJ1-5	TRBV7-2	CASSLGQTSNQPQHF	TGTGCCAGCAGCCTGGGACAGACTAGCAATCAGCCCCAGCATTTT
-	12	-	TRBJ2-5	TRBV12-3/TRBV12-4	CASSDLGGTQYF	TGTGCCAGCAGCGACTTGGGTGGGACCCAGTACTTC
-	13	-	TRBJ2-5	TRBV7-2	CASTRQYQETQYF	TGTGCCAGCACCCGACAGTACCAAGAGACCCAGTACTTC
-	16	-	TRBJ2-3	TRBV5-1	CASSFLPGRSTDTQYF	TGCGCCAGCAGCTTCCTACCGGGAAGGAGCACAGATACGCAGTATTTT
-	15	-	TRBJ1-2	TRBV5-6	CASSLILGAGYGYTF	TGTGCCAGCAGCTTGATCCTGGGCGCCGGTTATGGCTACACCTTC
-	16	-	TRBJ1-1	TRBV7-2	CASSLVSSRGNTEAFF	TGTGCCAGCAGCTTAGTCTCTTCCAGGGGGAACACTGAAGCTTTCTTT
-	14	TRBD1	TRBJ2-7	TRBV11-3	CASSLRDRAYEQYF	TGTGCCAGCAGCCTTCGGGACAGGGCCTACGAGCAGTACTTC
-	13	-	TRBJ2-1	TRBV4-2	CASSQDPNLPKFF	TGTGCCAGCAGCCAAGATCCAAATCTACCGAAATTCTTC
few	14	-	TRBJ2-7	TRBV6-5	CASSRLGRGNEQYF	TGTGCCAGCAGTCGCCTCGGGCGGGGAAACGAGCAGTACTTC
once	13	TRBD1	TRBJ1-2	TRBV10-3	CAIRTTGVDGYTF	TGTGCCATCAGGACTACAGGGGTAGACGGCTACACCTTC
-	13	-	TRBJ1-2	TRBV29-1	CSVDFPGVYGYTF	TGCAGCGTTGATTTCCCGGGGGTTTATGGCTACACCTTC
once	15	TRBD1	TRBJ1-2	TRBV6-2/TRBV6-3	CASSFVGQGTYGYTF	TGTGCCAGCAGCTTCGTGGGACAGGGGACGTATGGCTACACCTTC
-	13	-	TRBJ1-1	TRBV18	CASSQDSLNEAFF	TGTGCCAGCTCACAGGACAGCTTGAATGAAGCTTTCTTT
-	16	TRBD1	TRBJ2-7	TRBV9	CASSVGSGGLSYEQYF	TGTGCCAGCAGCGTAGGGTCAGGGGGCCTCTCCTACGAGCAGTACTTC
-	15	TRBD2	TRBJ2-3	TRBV7-2	CASSLSGRASDTQYF	TGTGCCAGCAGCCTTAGCGGGAGGGCCAGTGATACGCAGTATTTT
-	11	-	TRBJ2-4	TRBV7-6	CASSSSDIQYF	TGTGCCAGCAGCTCCTCCGACATTCAGTACTTC
few	12	-	TRBJ1-5	TRBV29-1	CSVGGTNQPQHF	TGCAGCGTTGGAGGGACTAATCAGCCCCAGCATTTT
-	13	-	TRBJ2-6	TRBV7-6	CASSTSGANVLTF	TGTGCCAGCAGTACTTCCGGGGCCAACGTCCTGACTTTC
-	12	-	TRBJ2-7	TRBV19	CASTGSSYEQYF	TGTGCCAGTACAGGGTCCTCCTACGAGCAGTACTTC
once	11	-	TRBJ2-7	TRBV5-4	CASSLGAEQYF	TGTGCCAGCAGCTTGGGGGCCGAGCAGTACTTC
-	19	-	TRBJ2-1	TRBV27	CASIIPGSSIPTRYNEQFF	TGTGCCAGCATTATACCAGGGTCCTCGATACCAACAAGGTACAATGAGCAGTTCTTC
-	15	TRBD1	TRBJ2-7	TRBV30	CAWSVSGGASYEQYF	TGTGCCTGGAGTGTATCAGGGGGCGCGTCCTACGAGCAGTACTTC
-	16	TRBD2	TRBJ2-7	TRBV6-5	CASSYGGGGSSYEQYF	TGTGCCAGCAGTTACGGTGGGGGGGGGAGCTCCTACGAGCAGTACTTC
-	13	-	TRBJ1-1	TRBV18	CASSQTGNTEAFF	TGTGCCAGCTCGCAGACAGGGAACACTGAAGCTTTCTTT
-	14	-	TRBJ2-7	TRBV4-3	CASSQGRRGYEQYF	TGCGCCAGCAGCCAAGGGAGGAGGGGCTACGAGCAGTACTTC
-	16	TRBD2	TRBJ2-1	TRBV29-1	CSVTLAGGSGYNEQFF	TGCAGCGTCACTTTAGCGGGAGGGAGTGGGTACAATGAGCAGTTCTTC
-	17	TRBD2	TRBJ2-1	TRBV18	CASSPPAGGGPYNEQFF	TGTGCCAGCTCACCACCAGCGGGAGGGGGGCCCTACAATGAGCAGTTCTTC